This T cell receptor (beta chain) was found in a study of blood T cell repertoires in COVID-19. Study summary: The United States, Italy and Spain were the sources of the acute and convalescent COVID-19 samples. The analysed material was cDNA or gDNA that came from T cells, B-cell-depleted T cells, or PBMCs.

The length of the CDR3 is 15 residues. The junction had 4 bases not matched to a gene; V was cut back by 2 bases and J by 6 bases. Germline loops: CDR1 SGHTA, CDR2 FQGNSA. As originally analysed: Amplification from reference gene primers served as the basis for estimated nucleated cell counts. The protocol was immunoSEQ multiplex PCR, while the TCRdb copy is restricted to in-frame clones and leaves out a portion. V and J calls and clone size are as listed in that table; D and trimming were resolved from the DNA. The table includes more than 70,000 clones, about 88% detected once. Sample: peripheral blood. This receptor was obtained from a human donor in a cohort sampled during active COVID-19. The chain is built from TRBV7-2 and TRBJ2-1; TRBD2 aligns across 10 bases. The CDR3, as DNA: TGTGCCAGCAGCTTAAGCGGGGGGGCCCGCAATGAGCAGTTCTTC. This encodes CASSLSGGARNEQFF.